The T cell receptor (beta chain) under discussion was sequenced for a study of early T cells in non-severe SARS-CoV-2 infection. TCRdb re-derived calls from the 5' RACE reads in MiXCR, one entry per CDR3 protein. The profile shows 86,000 or so distinct CDR3 sequences, approximately 6% of them singletons. The CDR3 totals 13 residues. V lost 4 bases, J lost 7 bases, and 4 bases stayed unmatched. Germline V lookup: CDR1 SQVTM, CDR2 ANQGSEA. The chain joins TRBV29-1 to TRBJ2-2, with 9 bases that match TRBD1. The clonotype comes from an adult who was a healthcare worker with PCR-confirmed SARS-CoV-2 infection or an uninfected control (not recorded which). The material sequenced was whole blood. The CDR3, as DNA: TGCAGCGTTGGGACAGGGGCGGTCGGGGAGCTGTTTTTT. Translation: CSVGTGAVGELFF.